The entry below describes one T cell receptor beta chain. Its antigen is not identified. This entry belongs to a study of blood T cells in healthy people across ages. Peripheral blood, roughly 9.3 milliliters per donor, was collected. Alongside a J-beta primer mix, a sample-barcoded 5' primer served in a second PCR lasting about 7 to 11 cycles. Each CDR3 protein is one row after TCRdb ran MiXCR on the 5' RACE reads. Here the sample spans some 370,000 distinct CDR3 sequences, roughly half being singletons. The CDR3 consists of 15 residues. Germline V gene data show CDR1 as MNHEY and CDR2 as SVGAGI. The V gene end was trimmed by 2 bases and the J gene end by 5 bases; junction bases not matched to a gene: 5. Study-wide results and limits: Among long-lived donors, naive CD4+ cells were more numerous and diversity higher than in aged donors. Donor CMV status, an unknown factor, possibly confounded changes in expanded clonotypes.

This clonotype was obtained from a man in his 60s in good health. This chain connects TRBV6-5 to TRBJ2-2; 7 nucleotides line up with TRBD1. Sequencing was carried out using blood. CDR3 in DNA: TGTGCCAGCAGTTACGCCGAGACAGGGACCGGGGAGCTGTTTTTT. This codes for CASSYAETGTGELFF.